This TCR beta chain appears in the sequencing data of a study of blood T cell repertoires in COVID-19. Study-level background: COVID-19 samples, acute and convalescent, were from the United States, Italy and Spain. T cells, B-cell-depleted T cells, or PBMCs supplied cDNA or gDNA.

Concerning this clone: The same CDR3 also results from other DNA sequences found in this sample.

Per the original methods: Nucleated cell number was recorded as an estimate derived from reference gene primer amplification. The data were produced by immunoSEQ multiplex PCR, yet TCRdb's version contains in-frame clones alone and is incomplete. The D gene and trimming were derived from the DNA, and the V and J assignments and clone size from that table. The sample lists about 370,000 clones; 90% were seen once. The clonotype was recovered from a man between 18 and 35 years old with active or convalescent COVID-19. The sample was peripheral blood.

The CDR3 sequence: CATGQESYNEQFF. Written as DNA, the CDR3 is TGTGCCACGGGACAGGAGTCGTACAATGAGCAGTTCTTC. The chain uses TRBV15 and TRBJ2-1; 8 bases match TRBD1. J was trimmed by 4 bases and V by 9 bases; bases with no gene match: 5. Per the germline V gene, CDR1 is LNHNV and CDR2 is YYDKDF (reference sequence). The CDR3 runs to 13 residues. The whole variable domain, filled in from reference TRBV15 and TRBJ2-1, reads DAMVIQNPRYQVTQFGKPVTLSCSQTLNHNVMYWYQQKSSQAPKLLFHYYDKDFNNEADTPDNFQSRRPNTSFCFLDIRSPGLGDTAMYLCATGQESYNEQFFGPGTRLTVL.